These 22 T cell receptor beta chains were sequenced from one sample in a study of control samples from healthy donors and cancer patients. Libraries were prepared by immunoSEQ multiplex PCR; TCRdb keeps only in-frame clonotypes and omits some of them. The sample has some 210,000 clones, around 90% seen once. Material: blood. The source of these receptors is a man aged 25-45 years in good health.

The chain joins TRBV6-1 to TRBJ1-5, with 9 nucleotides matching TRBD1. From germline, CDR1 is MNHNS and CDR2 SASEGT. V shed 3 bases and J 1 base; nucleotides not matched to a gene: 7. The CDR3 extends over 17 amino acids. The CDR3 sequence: CASSEYGTGSSNQPQHF. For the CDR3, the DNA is TGTGCCAGCAGTGAGTACGGGACAGGGAGCAGCAATCAGCCCCAGCATTTT.

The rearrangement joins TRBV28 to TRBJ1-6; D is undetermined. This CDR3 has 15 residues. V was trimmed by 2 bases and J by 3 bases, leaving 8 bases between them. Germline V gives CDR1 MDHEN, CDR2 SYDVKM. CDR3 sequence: CASSLQPGYNSPLHF. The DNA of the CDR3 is TGTGCCAGCAGTTTACAGCCAGGCTATAATTCACCCCTCCACTTT.

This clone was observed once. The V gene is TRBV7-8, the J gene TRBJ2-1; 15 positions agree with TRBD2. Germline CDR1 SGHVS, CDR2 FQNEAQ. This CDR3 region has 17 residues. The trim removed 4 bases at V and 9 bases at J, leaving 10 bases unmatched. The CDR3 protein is CASSSRGTSGGLTEQFF. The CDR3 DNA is TGTGCCAGCAGCTCCAGGGGGACTAGCGGGGGGCTTACTGAGCAGTTCTTC. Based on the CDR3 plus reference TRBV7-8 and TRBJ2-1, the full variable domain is GAGVSQSPRYKVAKRGQDVALRCDPISGHVSLFWYQQALGQGPEFLTYFQNEAQLDKSGLPSDRFFAERPEGSVSTLKIQRTQQEDSAVYLCASSSRGTSGGLTEQFFGPGTRLTVL.

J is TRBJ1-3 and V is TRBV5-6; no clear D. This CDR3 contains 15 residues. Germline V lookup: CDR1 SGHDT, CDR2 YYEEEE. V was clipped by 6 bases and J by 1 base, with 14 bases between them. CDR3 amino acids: CASIRRSVSGNTIYF. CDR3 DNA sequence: TGTGCCAGCATCCGTCGCAGCGTTTCTGGAAACACCATATATTTT. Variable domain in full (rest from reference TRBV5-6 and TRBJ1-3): DAGVTQSPTHLIKTRGQQVTLRCSPKSGHDTVSWYQQALGQGPQFIFQYYEEEERQRGNFPDRFSGHQFPNYSSELNVNALLLGDSALYLCASIRRSVSGNTIYFGEGSWLTVV.

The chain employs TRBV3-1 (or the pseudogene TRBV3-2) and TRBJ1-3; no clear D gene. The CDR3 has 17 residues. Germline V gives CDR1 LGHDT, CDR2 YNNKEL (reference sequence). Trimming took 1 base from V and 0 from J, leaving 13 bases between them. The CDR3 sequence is CASSQVTNSLSGNTIYF. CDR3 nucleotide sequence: TGTGCCAGCAGCCAAGTCACCAACAGTCTCTCTGGAAACACCATATATTTT.

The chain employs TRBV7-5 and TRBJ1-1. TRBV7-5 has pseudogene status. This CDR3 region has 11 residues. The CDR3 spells CVRSSREGAFF. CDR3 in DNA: TGTGTCAGAAGCTCTCGAGAGGGAGCTTTCTTT.

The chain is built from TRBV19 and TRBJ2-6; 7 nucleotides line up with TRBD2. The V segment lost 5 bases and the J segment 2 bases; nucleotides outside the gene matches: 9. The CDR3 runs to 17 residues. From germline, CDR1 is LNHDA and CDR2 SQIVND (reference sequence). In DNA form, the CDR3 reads TGTGCCAGTAGTCCCCGGGGGGAAAGGACTGGGGCCAACGTCCTGACTTTC. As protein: CASSPRGERTGANVLTF.

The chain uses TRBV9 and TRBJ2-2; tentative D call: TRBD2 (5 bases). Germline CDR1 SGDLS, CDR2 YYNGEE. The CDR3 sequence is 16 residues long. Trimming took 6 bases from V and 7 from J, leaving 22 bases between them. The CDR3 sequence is CASNPSWRGSIGELFF. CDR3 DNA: TGTGCCAGCAACCCAAGTTGGAGAGGGTCGATCGGGGAGCTGTTTTTT.

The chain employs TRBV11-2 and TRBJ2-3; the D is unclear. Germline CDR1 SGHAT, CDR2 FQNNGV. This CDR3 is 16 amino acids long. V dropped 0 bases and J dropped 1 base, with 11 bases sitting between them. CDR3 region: CASSLEMALGTDTQYF. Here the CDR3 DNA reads TGTGCCAGCAGCTTAGAAATGGCTCTTGGCACAGATACGCAGTATTTT.

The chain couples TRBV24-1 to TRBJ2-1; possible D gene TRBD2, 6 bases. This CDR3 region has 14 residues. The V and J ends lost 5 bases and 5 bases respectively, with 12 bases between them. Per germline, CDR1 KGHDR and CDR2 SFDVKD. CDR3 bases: TGTGCCACCAGTGCCGGGACTGGACACAATGAGCAGTTCTTC. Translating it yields CATSAGTGHNEQFF.

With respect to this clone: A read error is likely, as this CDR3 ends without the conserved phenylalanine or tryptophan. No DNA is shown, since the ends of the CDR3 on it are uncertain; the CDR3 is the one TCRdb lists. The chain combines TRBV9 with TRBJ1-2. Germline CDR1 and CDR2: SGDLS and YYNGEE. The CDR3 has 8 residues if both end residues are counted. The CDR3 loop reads CASSVGSS.

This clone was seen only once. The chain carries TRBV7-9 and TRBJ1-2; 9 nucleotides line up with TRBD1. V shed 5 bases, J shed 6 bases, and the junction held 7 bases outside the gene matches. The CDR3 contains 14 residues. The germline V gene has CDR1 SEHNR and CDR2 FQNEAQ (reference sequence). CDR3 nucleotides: TGTGCCAGCAGCCTCAATACAGGGGGCGATGGCTACACCTTC. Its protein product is CASSLNTGGDGYTF.

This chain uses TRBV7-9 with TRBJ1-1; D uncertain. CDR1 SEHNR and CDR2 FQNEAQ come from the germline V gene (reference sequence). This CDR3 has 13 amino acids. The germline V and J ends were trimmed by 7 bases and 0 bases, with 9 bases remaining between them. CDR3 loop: CASNPVLNTEAFF. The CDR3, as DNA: TGTGCCAGCAACCCGGTATTGAACACTGAAGCTTTCTTT.

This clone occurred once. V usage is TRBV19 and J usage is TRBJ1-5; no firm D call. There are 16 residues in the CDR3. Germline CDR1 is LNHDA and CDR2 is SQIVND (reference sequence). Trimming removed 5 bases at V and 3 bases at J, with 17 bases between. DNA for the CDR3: TGTGCCAGTAGTCCTTCCGGGCCCAGCTACAATCAGCCCCAGCATTTT. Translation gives CASSPSGPSYNQPQHF.

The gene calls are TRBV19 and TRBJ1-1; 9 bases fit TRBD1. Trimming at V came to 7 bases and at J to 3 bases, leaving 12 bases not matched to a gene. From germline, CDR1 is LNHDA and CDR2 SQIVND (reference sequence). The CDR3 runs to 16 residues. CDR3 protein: CASKFGGQGSDTEAFF. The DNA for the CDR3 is TGTGCCAGTAAATTCGGGGGACAGGGCAGCGACACTGAAGCTTTCTTT. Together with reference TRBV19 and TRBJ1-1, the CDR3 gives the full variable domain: DGGITQSPKYLFRKEGQNVTLSCEQNLNHDAMYWYRQDPGQGLRLIYYSQIVNDFQKGDIAEGYSVSREKKESFPLTVTSAQKNPTAFYLCASKFGGQGSDTEAFFGQGTRLTVV.

CDR3 coding DNA: TGTGCCTGGAGGTCAGAGGGGACAGGGTCGTTCTATGGCTACACCTTC. Translating it yields CAWRSEGTGSFYGYTF. The gene calls are TRBV30 and TRBJ1-2, with 9 bases aligning to TRBD1. The CDR3 has 16 amino acids. With 3 bases clipped from V and 4 bases from J, the junction kept 12 bases outside the gene matches. Germline CDR1 is GTSNPN and CDR2 is SVGIG (reference sequence).

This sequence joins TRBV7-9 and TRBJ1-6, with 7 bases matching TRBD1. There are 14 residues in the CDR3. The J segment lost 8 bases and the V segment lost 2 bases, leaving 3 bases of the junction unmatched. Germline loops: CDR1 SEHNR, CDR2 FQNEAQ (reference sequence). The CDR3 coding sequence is TGTGCCAGCAGCTTACAGACAGGGCATTCACCCCTCCACTTT. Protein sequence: CASSLQTGHSPLHF.

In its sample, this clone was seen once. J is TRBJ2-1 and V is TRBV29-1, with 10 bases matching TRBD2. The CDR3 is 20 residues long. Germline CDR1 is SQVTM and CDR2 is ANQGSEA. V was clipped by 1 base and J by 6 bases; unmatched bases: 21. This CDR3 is CSVEVAPMSGGVLLGNEQFF. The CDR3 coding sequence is TGCAGCGTTGAAGTGGCCCCTATGAGCGGGGGGGTCCTCCTAGGCAATGAGCAGTTCTTC.

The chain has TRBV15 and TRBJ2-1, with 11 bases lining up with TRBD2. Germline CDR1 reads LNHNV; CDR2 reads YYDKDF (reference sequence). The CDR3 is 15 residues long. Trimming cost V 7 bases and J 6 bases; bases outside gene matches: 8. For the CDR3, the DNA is TGTGCCACCAATTATGGGACTAGCGGACGCAATGAGCAGTTCTTC. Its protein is CATNYGTSGRNEQFF. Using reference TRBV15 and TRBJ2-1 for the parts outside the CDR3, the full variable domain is DAMVIQNPRYQVTQFGKPVTLSCSQTLNHNVMYWYQQKSSQAPKLLFHYYDKDFNNEADTPDNFQSRRPNTSFCFLDIRSPGLGDTAMYLCATNYGTSGRNEQFFGPGTRLTVL.

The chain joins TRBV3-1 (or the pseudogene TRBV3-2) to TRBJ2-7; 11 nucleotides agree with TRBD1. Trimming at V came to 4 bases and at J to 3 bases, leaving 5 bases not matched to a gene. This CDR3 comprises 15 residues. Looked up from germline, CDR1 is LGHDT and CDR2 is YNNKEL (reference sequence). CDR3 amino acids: CASSPGQGGFYEQYF. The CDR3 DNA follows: TGTGCCAGCAGCCCGGGACAGGGGGGTTTCTACGAGCAGTACTTC.

The CDR3 reads CASSRGSPKNEKLFF. For the CDR3, the DNA is TGTGCCAGCAGCAGGGGCAGTCCTAAGAATGAAAAACTGTTTTTT. The V and J genes are TRBV5-6 and TRBJ1-4; maybe TRBD1 (5 bases). Trimming left V 4 bases short and J 5 bases short, with 15 bases between. The CDR3 contains 15 residues. Germline CDR1 is SGHDT and CDR2 is YYEEEE.

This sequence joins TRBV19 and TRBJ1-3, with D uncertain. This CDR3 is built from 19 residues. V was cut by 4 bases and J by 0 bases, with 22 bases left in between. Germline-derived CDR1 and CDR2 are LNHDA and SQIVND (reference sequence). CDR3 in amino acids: CASSTPSFGRISSGNTIYF. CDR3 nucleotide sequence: TGTGCCAGTAGTACGCCAAGTTTTGGACGGATCAGCTCTGGAAACACCATATATTTT.